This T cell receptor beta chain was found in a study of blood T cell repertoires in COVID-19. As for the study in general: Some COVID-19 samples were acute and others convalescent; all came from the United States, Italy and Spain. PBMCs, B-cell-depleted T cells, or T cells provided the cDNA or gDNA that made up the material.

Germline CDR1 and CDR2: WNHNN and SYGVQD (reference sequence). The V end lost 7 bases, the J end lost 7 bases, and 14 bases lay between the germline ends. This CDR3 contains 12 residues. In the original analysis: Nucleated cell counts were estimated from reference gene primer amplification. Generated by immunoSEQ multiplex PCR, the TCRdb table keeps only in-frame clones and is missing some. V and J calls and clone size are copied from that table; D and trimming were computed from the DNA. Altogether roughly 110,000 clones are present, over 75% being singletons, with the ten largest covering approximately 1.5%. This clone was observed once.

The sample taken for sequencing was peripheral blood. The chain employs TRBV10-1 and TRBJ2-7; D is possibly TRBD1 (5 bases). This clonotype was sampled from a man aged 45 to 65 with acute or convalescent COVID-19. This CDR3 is CASKQAFWEQYF. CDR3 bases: TGCGCCAGCAAACAGGCCTTTTGGGAGCAGTACTTC.